This TCR beta chain was captured in a study of control samples from healthy donors and cancer patients. This clone was observed a handful of times. The CDR3 spans 13 residues. V shed 5 bases and J 5 bases; nucleotides not matched to a gene: 5. Germline V gene lookup returns CDR1 LNHDA and CDR2 SQIVND (reference sequence). This table comes from immunoSEQ multiplex PCR, and its TCRdb copy is limited to in-frame clones, with some not included. Here the sample spans 150,000 or so clones, 85% to 95% being singletons. The chain recombines TRBV19 with TRBJ2-7, with TRBD1 matching 8 bases. The receptor was isolated from a man aged 35 to 55 in good health. Input material: blood. CDR3 in amino acids: CASSPTGVHEQYF. CDR3 sequence (DNA): TGTGCCAGTAGTCCGACAGGGGTCCACGAGCAGTACTTC.